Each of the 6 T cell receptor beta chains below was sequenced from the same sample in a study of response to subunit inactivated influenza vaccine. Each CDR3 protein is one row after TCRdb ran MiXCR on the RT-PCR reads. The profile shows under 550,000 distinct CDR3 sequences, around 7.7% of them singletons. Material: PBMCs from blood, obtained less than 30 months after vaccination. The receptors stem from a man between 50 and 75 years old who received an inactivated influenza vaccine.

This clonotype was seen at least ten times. CDR3 sequence reads: CASSWTSGAYNEQFF. The CDR3 coding sequence is TGTGCCAGCAGCTGGACTAGCGGGGCTTACAATGAGCAGTTCTTC. This rearrangement joins TRBV7-6 to TRBJ2-1; 12 bases fit TRBD2. Germline CDR1 SGHVS, CDR2 FNYEAQ. Losses at the gene ends were 4 bases for V and 4 bases for J; bases not matched to a gene: 2. The length of the CDR3 is 15 residues.

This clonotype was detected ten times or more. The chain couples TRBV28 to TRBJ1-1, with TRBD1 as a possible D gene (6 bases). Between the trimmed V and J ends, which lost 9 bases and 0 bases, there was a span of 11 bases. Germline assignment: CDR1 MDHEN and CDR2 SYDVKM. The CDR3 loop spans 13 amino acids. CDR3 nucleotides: TGTGCCAGTTGGACAGAAATGAACACTGAAGCTTTCTTT. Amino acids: CASWTEMNTEAFF.

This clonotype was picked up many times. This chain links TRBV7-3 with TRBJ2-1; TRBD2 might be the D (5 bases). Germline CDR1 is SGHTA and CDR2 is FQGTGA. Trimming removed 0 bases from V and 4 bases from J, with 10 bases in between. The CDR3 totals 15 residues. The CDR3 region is CASSLTLTSYNEQFF. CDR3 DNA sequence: TGTGCCAGCAGCTTAACTCTCACTAGTTACAATGAGCAGTTCTTC.

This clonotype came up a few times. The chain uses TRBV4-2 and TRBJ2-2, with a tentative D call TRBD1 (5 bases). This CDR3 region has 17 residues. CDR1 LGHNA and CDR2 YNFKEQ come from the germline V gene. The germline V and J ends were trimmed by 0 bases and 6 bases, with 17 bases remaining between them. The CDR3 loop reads CASSQDWQGKRAGELFF. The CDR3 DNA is TGTGCCAGCAGCCAAGATTGGCAGGGTAAAAGGGCCGGGGAGCTGTTTTTT.

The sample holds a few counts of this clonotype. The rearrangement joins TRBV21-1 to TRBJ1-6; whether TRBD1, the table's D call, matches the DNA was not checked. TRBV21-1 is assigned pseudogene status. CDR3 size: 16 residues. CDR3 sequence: CASSKHGTSGYSPLHF. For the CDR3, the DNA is TGTGCCAGCAGCAAGCACGGTACTTCAGGGTATTCACCCCTCCACTTT.

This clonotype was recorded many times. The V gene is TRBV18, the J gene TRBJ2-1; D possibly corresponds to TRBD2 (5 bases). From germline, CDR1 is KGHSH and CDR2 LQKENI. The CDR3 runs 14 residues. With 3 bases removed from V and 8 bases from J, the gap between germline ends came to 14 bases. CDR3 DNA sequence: TGTGCCAGCTCACCGCCCACTAGGTACGATGAGCAGTTCTTC. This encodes CASSPPTRYDEQFF.